These 4 T cell receptor beta chains were all obtained from the same sample, sequenced in a study of spatial heterogeneity in lung cancer. Time point denoted: sample taken at primary tumor resection. Unsorted whole RNA of tumor, nontumor lung or frozen PBMC was sequenced. TCRdb processed the 5' RACE reads anew with MiXCR; each CDR3 protein has one entry. The sample has 3,500 to 5,000 distinct CDR3 sequences; less than 70% are singletons. The sample consisted of PBMCs, taken at surgery. These receptors were taken from a female donor with early-stage non-small cell lung cancer.

Turning to this clonotype: The library was built for alpha chains, so this beta chain is an off-target read and its size means little. The V and J genes are TRBV4-3 and TRBJ2-2; 9 bases align to TRBD1. V lost 0 bases and J lost 6; bases outside the gene matches: 8. CDR1 and CDR2 from the germline V gene are LGHNA and YSLEER. The CDR3 has 17 residues. CDR3 sequence reads: CASSQENGDRAAGELFF. The DNA for the CDR3 is TGCGCCAGCAGCCAAGAAAATGGGGACAGGGCCGCCGGGGAGCTGTTTTTT.

Within the sample, this clonotype is large. A library made for alpha chains picked up this beta chain off target, so its size means little. The genes are TRBV11-2 and TRBJ1-1; D remains ambiguous. V was shortened by 5 bases and J by 5 bases, with 9 bases between the two germline ends. Germline V gene data show CDR1 as SGHAT and CDR2 as FQNNGV. This CDR3 has 12 residues. Written as DNA, the CDR3 is TGTGCCAGCAGCCAGAGTGGGACTGAAGCTTTCTTT. Translation: CASSQSGTEAFF.

With respect to this clonotype: This beta chain is off target for a library built for alpha chains, so its abundance means little. For the CDR3, the DNA is TGTGCCAGCAGGTACAGAGGGACATCTCAAGAGACCCAGTACTTC. Protein sequence: CASRYRGTSQETQYF. This rearrangement joins TRBV6-5 to TRBJ2-5; possible D gene TRBD1, 6 bases. From germline, CDR1 is MNHEY and CDR2 SVGAGI. Trimming removed 6 bases at V and 2 bases at J, with 16 bases between. The CDR3 extends over 15 amino acids.

As to this clonotype: This beta chain appears as a stray read in a library generated for alpha chains; its size is not informative. V gene TRBV4-1 combines with J gene TRBJ2-7; TRBD2 agrees at 8 bases. Germline-derived CDR1 and CDR2 are MGHRA and YSYEKL. J gave up 7 bases and V 2 bases, and 7 bases lay outside the gene matches. CDR3 length: 14 residues. CDR3 amino acids: CASSQPGRGWEQYF. The CDR3 nucleotides read TGCGCCAGCAGCCAACCCGGGAGGGGTTGGGAGCAGTACTTC.